These T cell receptor beta chains were read from a single sample in a study of cytomegalovirus exposure and HLA in healthy donors. Here immunoSEQ multiplex PCR was the method, and the copy in TCRdb shows in-frame clones only, minus some. The top ten hold 0.95% to 1.5% of the sample, which has 60,000 to 65,000 clones, roughly 95% seen once. Sequencing used PBMCs. The receptors originated from a woman aged 18 to 35 in good health and CMV-seronegative. Both conserved end residues are part of each CDR3. Fields, in order: J gene, clone size, V gene, D gene, CDR3 protein, CDR3 DNA. The D gene is left open where the match is weak. Size tells how often a clone was seen (once, few, many) or the class of an expanded clone, and some rows leave it out.

J gene: TRBJ1-4; clone size: -; V gene: TRBV7-9; D gene: TRBD1; CDR3 protein: CASSLEPGGSEKLFF; CDR3 DNA: TGTGCCAGCAGCTTAGAACCAGGGGGGAGTGAAAAACTGTTTTTT
J gene: TRBJ2-5; clone size: -; V gene: TRBV28; D gene: -; CDR3 protein: CASSLLETQYF; CDR3 DNA: TGTGCCAGCAGTTTACTTGAGACCCAGTACTTC
J gene: TRBJ2-7; clone size: -; V gene: TRBV19; D gene: -; CDR3 protein: CASSPDGGIYEQYF; CDR3 DNA: TGTGCCAGTAGTCCCGACGGAGGAATCTACGAGCAGTACTTC
J gene: TRBJ1-1; clone size: once; V gene: TRBV19; D gene: TRBD1; CDR3 protein: CASSIQGTAGNTEAFF; CDR3 DNA: TGTGCCAGTAGTATCCAGGGGACAGCTGGGAACACTGAAGCTTTCTTT
J gene: TRBJ2-1; clone size: -; V gene: TRBV9; D gene: TRBD2; CDR3 protein: CASNIGTSGTYNEQFF; CDR3 DNA: TGTGCCAGCAACATAGGGACTAGCGGAACCTACAATGAGCAGTTCTTC
J gene: TRBJ2-7; clone size: -; V gene: TRBV2; D gene: -; CDR3 protein: CASNQASLGEQYF; CDR3 DNA: TGTGCCAGCAACCAAGCTAGTTTAGGCGAGCAGTACTTC
J gene: TRBJ2-7; clone size: -; V gene: TRBV5-1; D gene: TRBD2; CDR3 protein: CASSLNGGGYEQYF; CDR3 DNA: TGCGCCAGCAGCTTAAACGGGGGGGGCTACGAGCAGTACTTC
J gene: TRBJ2-2; clone size: once; V gene: TRBV11-2; D gene: -; CDR3 protein: CASSPWPLDKTNTGELFF; CDR3 DNA: TGTGCCAGCAGCCCCTGGCCCCTGGACAAAACGAACACCGGGGAGCTGTTTTTT
J gene: TRBJ2-1; clone size: once; V gene: TRBV11-2; D gene: -; CDR3 protein: CASSHPMSWNEQFF; CDR3 DNA: TGTGCCAGCAGCCACCCTATGTCCTGGAATGAGCAGTTCTTC
J gene: TRBJ1-3; clone size: -; V gene: TRBV30; D gene: -; CDR3 protein: CAWGRVFGNTIYF; CDR3 DNA: TGTGCCTGGGGGAGGGTGTTTGGAAACACCATATATTTT
J gene: TRBJ1-1; clone size: -; V gene: TRBV27; D gene: -; CDR3 protein: CASSNRVANTEAFF; CDR3 DNA: TGTGCCAGCAGTAACAGGGTCGCGAACACTGAAGCTTTCTTT
J gene: TRBJ2-3; clone size: -; V gene: TRBV6-5; D gene: -; CDR3 protein: CASGAASTTDTQYF; CDR3 DNA: TGTGCCAGCGGGGCAGCCTCCACCACAGATACGCAGTATTTT
J gene: TRBJ1-2; clone size: -; V gene: TRBV28; D gene: -; CDR3 protein: CASKEGNYGYTF; CDR3 DNA: TGTGCCAGCAAGGAGGGAAACTATGGCTACACCTTC
J gene: TRBJ1-1; clone size: -; V gene: TRBV2; D gene: -; CDR3 protein: CASSDEGSEAFF; CDR3 DNA: TGTGCCAGCAGTGATGAAGGGAGTGAAGCTTTCTTT
J gene: TRBJ2-5; clone size: -; V gene: TRBV19; D gene: -; CDR3 protein: CASTRTGKETQYF; CDR3 DNA: TGTGCCAGTACCCGAACAGGAAAAGAGACCCAGTACTTC
J gene: TRBJ1-4; clone size: -; V gene: TRBV4-1; D gene: TRBD1; CDR3 protein: CASSQGPDRGPPLSTNEKLFF; CDR3 DNA: TGCGCCAGCAGCCAAGGGCCGGACAGGGGGCCCCCTTTGTCCACTAATGAAAAACTGTTTTTT
J gene: TRBJ1-1; clone size: -; V gene: TRBV5-4; D gene: -; CDR3 protein: CASSLAVMGPEAFF; CDR3 DNA: TGTGCCAGCAGCTTGGCCGTCATGGGCCCTGAAGCTTTCTTT
J gene: TRBJ2-7; clone size: -; V gene: TRBV29-1; D gene: TRBD1; CDR3 protein: CSARTGEYEQYF; CDR3 DNA: TGCAGCGCCCGGACAGGGGAGTACGAGCAGTACTTC
J gene: TRBJ1-4; clone size: -; V gene: TRBV28; D gene: TRBD1; CDR3 protein: CATKRTGAEKLFF; CDR3 DNA: TGTGCCACCAAACGGACAGGGGCCGAAAAACTGTTTTTT
J gene: TRBJ1-2; clone size: -; V gene: TRBV7-2; D gene: -; CDR3 protein: CASSQKAGFGYGYTF; CDR3 DNA: TGTGCCAGCAGCCAAAAGGCGGGCTTTGGCTATGGCTACACCTTC
J gene: TRBJ2-3; clone size: once; V gene: TRBV18; D gene: -; CDR3 protein: CASSPAGGGGDTQYF; CDR3 DNA: TGTGCCAGCTCCCCGGCTGGGGGCGGTGGAGATACGCAGTATTTT
J gene: TRBJ1-2; clone size: -; V gene: TRBV7-9; D gene: -; CDR3 protein: CASSLTTVNYGYTF; CDR3 DNA: TGTGCCAGCAGCTTAACGACAGTTAACTATGGCTACACCTTC
J gene: TRBJ1-2; clone size: -; V gene: TRBV5-6; D gene: TRBD1; CDR3 protein: CASSPDRRTNYGYTF; CDR3 DNA: TGTGCCAGCAGCCCGGACAGGAGGACTAACTATGGCTACACCTTC
J gene: TRBJ2-4; clone size: -; V gene: TRBV7-8; D gene: TRBD2; CDR3 protein: CASRLTGTSSTLGKNIQYF; CDR3 DNA: TGTGCCAGCAGACTGACCGGGACTAGCTCCACGTTGGGCAAAAACATTCAGTACTTC
J gene: TRBJ2-3; clone size: -; V gene: TRBV2; D gene: -; CDR3 protein: CASSEGQGFADTQYF; CDR3 DNA: TGTGCCAGCAGTGAAGGGCAGGGGTTCGCAGATACGCAGTATTTT
J gene: TRBJ1-2; clone size: -; V gene: TRBV28; D gene: -; CDR3 protein: CASSPRQILNYGYTF; CDR3 DNA: TGTGCCAGCAGCCCCCGACAGATTTTAAACTATGGCTACACCTTC
J gene: TRBJ2-2; clone size: -; V gene: TRBV7-3; D gene: TRBD2; CDR3 protein: CASRQSGGAGTGELFF; CDR3 DNA: TGTGCCAGCAGACAAAGCGGGGGGGCCGGGACCGGGGAGCTGTTTTTT
J gene: TRBJ1-1; clone size: -; V gene: TRBV7-2; D gene: TRBD1; CDR3 protein: CASSSGTGYRNTEAFF; CDR3 DNA: TGTGCCAGCAGCTCCGGGACAGGGTATAGAAACACTGAAGCTTTCTTT
J gene: TRBJ1-5; clone size: -; V gene: TRBV28; D gene: -; CDR3 protein: CASSSPRGGGNQPQHF; CDR3 DNA: TGTGCCAGCAGTTCCCCACGGGGAGGGGGCAATCAGCCCCAGCATTTT
J gene: TRBJ1-2; clone size: -; V gene: TRBV7-3; D gene: -; CDR3 protein: CASSFTRVYGYTF; CDR3 DNA: TGTGCCAGCAGCTTCACGAGAGTTTATGGCTACACCTTC
J gene: TRBJ2-7; clone size: -; V gene: TRBV7-9; D gene: -; CDR3 protein: CASSFGSGRGEQYF; CDR3 DNA: TGTGCCAGCAGCTTCGGGTCGGGACGGGGGGAGCAGTACTTC